These T cell receptor beta chains were read from a single sample in a study of blood T cell repertoires in COVID-19. Sequencing was performed with immunoSEQ multiplex PCR; in TCRdb, only in-frame clones are kept and a portion is missing. Of 200,000 to 250,000 clones listed, 86% were seen once; the top ten hold approximately 3%. Sample: PBMCs or T cells enriched from blood (not recorded which). The receptors were sampled from a woman between 50 and 59 years old in a cohort exposed to, infected with or recovered from COVID-19 (not recorded which). Each CDR3 is given without its conserved first and last residue. The D gene is left open where the match is weak.

j_call d_call v_call cdr3_aa
TRBJ1-2 . TRBV28 ASSLFSRGIGYT
TRBJ1-5 . TRBV4-2 ASSQEGVANQPQH
TRBJ2-3 TRBD1 TRBV11-2 ASSLLIPGQGTDTQY
TRBJ1-2 . TRBV9 ASIAGRSNYGYT
TRBJ2-5 . TRBV30 AWSGSSQETQY
TRBJ1-4 . TRBV5-5 ASSFRQMGNEKLF
TRBJ1-2 . TRBV11-2 ASSLKAAGYYGYT
TRBJ2-2 TRBD2 TRBV5-1 ARSPTGGAAGELF
TRBJ2-7 TRBD2 TRBV7-3 ASSETSGGNVLEQY
TRBJ1-1 TRBD1 TRBV5-8 ASSADRTTEAF
TRBJ1-2 TRBD1 TRBV29-1 SVELETG
TRBJ1-1 . TRBV18 ASSPLPYPGGNTEAF
TRBJ2-2 TRBD2 TRBV4-1 ASSHLLLAGENTGELF
TRBJ1-2 TRBD1 TRBV10-3 AISDSTGAPKDGYT
TRBJ1-4 . TRBV10-3 ATSRGEKLF
TRBJ2-7 . TRBV11-3 ASSLGFRGSYEQY
TRBJ2-1 . TRBV18 ASSPPSRAKNEQF
TRBJ1-6 . TRBV2 ASMAQENSPLH
TRBJ2-7 . TRBV6-5 ASSSPYGRGVYEQY
TRBJ2-7 . TRBV7-2 ASSRTASYEQY
TRBJ1-4 . TRBV3-1/TRBV3-2 ASSQGWGKGELF
TRBJ2-3 . TRBV7-2 ASSSSFTDTQY
TRBJ1-2 . TRBV5-4 ASSADSYGYT
TRBJ1-1 TRBD1 TRBV4-2 ASSHGTGRGNTEAF
TRBJ1-2 TRBD1 TRBV10-3 AISEARGPEVYGYT
TRBJ1-4 . TRBV7-8 ASSSIRGEGEKLF
TRBJ2-1 TRBD2 TRBV2 ASSRTSDEQF
TRBJ2-7 TRBD2 TRBV5-1 ASSQAGGYEQY
TRBJ1-4 TRBD1 TRBV30 AWRGTGNEKLF
TRBJ2-2 TRBD1 TRBV4-3 ASSQAGQGAYTGELF
TRBJ2-1 TRBD2 TRBV19 ASRHRWYSGGSGEQF
TRBJ1-2 . TRBV6-2/TRBV6-3 ASSYPPGIRGYT
TRBJ2-3 TRBD1 TRBV7-2 ASSQQGWGSTDTQY
TRBJ1-1 TRBD1 TRBV29-1 SVEDPRGRGAF
TRBJ1-1 TRBD1 TRBV6-5 ASTRTGGAEAF
TRBJ1-1 . TRBV28 ASSPPGQREAF
TRBJ2-3 . TRBV10-3 AISGVRSTDTQY
TRBJ1-6 . TRBV6-5 ASSPDLYNSPLH
TRBJ2-7 . TRBV11-2 ASSLGQVISEQY
TRBJ1-5 . TRBV30 AWSPDRPPPQH
TRBJ2-5 TRBD1 TRBV2 ASSERDRFVETQY
TRBJ1-1 . TRBV27 ASRPFDSTEAF
TRBJ2-2 . TRBV4-2 ASSLEGGARNTGELF
TRBJ2-3 . TRBV28 ASSKNGVAGDTQY
TRBJ2-6 . TRBV6-5 ASSRPSGANVLT
TRBJ2-3 TRBD2 TRBV5-6 ASSRTSGGSTDTQY
TRBJ1-2 . TRBV28 ASSLSGTFFLGGYT
TRBJ2-7 TRBD1 TRBV5-5 ASSAGGLGNEQY
TRBJ2-5 . TRBV3-1/TRBV3-2 ASNEQGSLETQY
TRBJ1-4 . TRBV11-2 ASRPGSIEKLF
TRBJ1-1 . TRBV4-3 ASSQEGVGPSTEAF
TRBJ2-3 . TRBV2 ASFSGWGTDTQY
TRBJ2-5 TRBD2 TRBV5-4 ASSFQRGRGPETQY
TRBJ1-3 . TRBV13 ASSLGRTDLNTIY